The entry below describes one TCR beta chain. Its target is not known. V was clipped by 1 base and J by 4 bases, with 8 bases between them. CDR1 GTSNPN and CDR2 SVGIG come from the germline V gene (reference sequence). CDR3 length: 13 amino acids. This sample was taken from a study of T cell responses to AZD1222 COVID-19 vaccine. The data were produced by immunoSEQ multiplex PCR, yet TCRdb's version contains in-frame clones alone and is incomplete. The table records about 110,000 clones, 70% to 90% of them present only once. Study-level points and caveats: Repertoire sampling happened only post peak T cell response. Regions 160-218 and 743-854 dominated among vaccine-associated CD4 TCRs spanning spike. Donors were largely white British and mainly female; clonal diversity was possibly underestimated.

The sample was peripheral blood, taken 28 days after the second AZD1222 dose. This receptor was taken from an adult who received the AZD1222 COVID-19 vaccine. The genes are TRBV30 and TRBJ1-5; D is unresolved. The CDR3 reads CAWSEGRNQPQHF. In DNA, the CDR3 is TGTGCCTGGAGTGAGGGAAGAAATCAGCCCCAGCATTTT. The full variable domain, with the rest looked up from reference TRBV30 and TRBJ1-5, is SQTIHQWPATLVQPVGSPLSLECTVEGTSNPNLYWYRQAAGRGLQLLFYSVGIGQISSEVPQNLSASRPQDRQFILSSKKLLLSDSGFYLCAWSEGRNQPQHFGDGTRLSIL.